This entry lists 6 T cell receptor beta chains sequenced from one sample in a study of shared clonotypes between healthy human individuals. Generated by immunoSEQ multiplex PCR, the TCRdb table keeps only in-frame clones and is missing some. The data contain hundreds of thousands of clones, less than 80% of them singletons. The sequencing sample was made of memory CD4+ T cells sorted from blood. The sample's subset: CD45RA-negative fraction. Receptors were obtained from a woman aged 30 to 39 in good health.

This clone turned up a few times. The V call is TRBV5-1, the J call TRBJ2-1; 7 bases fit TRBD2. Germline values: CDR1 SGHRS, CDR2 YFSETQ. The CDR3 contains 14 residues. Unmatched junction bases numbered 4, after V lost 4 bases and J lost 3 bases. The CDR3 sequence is CASSRAGDYNEQFF. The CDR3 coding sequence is TGCGCCAGCAGCCGGGCGGGAGACTACAATGAGCAGTTCTTC.

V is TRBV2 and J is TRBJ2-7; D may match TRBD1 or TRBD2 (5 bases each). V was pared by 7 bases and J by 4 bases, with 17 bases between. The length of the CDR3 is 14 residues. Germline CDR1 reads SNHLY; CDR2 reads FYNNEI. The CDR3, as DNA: TGTGCCAGCAACTCCCGGGACGGAACTTACGAGCAGTACTTC. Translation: CASNSRDGTYEQYF.

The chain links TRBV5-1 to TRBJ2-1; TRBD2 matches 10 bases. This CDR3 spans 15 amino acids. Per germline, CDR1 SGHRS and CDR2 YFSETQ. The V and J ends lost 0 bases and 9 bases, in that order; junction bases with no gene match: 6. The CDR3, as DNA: TGCGCCAGCAGCTTGGAGTTAGCGGGAGGAGGTGAGCAGTTCTTC. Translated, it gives CASSLELAGGGEQFF.

In nucleotides, the CDR3 is TGTGCCACCCGGTCCGCACGGGAGACCCAGTACTTC. Translating it yields CATRSARETQYF. V gene TRBV6-5 combines with J gene TRBJ2-5; no definite D call. The CDR3 is 12 residues long. Germline V gene lookup returns CDR1 MNHEY and CDR2 SVGAGI. The germline V and J ends were trimmed by 10 bases and 5 bases, with 14 bases remaining between them.

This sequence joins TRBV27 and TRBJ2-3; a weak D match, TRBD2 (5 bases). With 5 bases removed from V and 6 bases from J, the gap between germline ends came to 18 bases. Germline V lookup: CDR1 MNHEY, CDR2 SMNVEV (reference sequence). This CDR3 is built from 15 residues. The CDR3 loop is CASSPTGEKVDTQYF. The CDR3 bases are TGTGCCAGCAGTCCAACCGGGGAGAAGGTGGATACGCAGTATTTT.

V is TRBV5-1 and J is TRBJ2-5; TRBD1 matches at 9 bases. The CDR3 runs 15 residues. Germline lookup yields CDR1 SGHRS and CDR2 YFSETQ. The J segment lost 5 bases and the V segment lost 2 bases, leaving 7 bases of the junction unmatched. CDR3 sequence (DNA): TGCGCCAGCAGCTTAACAGGGGGCATGTGGGAGACCCAGTACTTC. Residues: CASSLTGGMWETQYF.